This T cell receptor (beta chain) originates from a study of cytomegalovirus exposure and HLA in healthy donors (dated by TCRdb to between 2016 and 2019). Describing the broader study: An earlier analysis of some 620 of the donors reported approximately 260 Gb of sequence data and about 120 million unique TCR beta sequences obtained from around 170 million T cells. Around 330 gigabases of sequencing data and around 80 million unique TCR sequences made up an early release that covered fewer than 650 HLA-typed donors. Among the roughly 380 genotyped donors, about 83% belonged to the genetic ancestry cluster associated with self-reported Caucasian donors. The study aimed to test whether cataloging public T cell receptors could reveal signatures of past pathogen exposure. The study used immunosequencing to profile the T cell repertoires of several hundred subjects and linked those repertoires to cytomegalovirus serostatus. Along with the 666-subject first cohort, a separate validation cohort of over 90 different subjects was used. To predict cytomegalovirus infection status, the study combined high-throughput TCR immunosequencing, statistical association of individual TCRs with disease status, and machine learning. In a later analysis, previously published TCR beta repertoires from 600 to 850 donors were re-analyzed and high-resolution HLA genotyping was added so that TCR occurrence patterns could be studied. Rather than drawing on any new phenotypic data, the later analysis identified candidate immune exposures from TCR beta sequences and the way those sequences occurred across donors. In an earlier analysis of around 540 of the donors, high-throughput TCR beta sequencing was used to judge whether each TCR beta V gene segment behaved as functional or pseudogenic. Donor age, sex, ethnicity and CMV serostatus were compiled together with the repertoire data. A later genetic analysis took genome-wide SNP genotypes for about 55% of the 666 donors and used that subset as a discovery cohort. All discovery cohort repertoires had been generated using a single sequencing platform. Class I and class II HLA loci were covered by the typing at four-digit resolution. Typing coverage differed by locus: A, B, C, DRB1 and DQB1 were typed in about 620-630 donors, DQA1 in about 500, DPA1 in over 600, and DPB1 in about 450. A handful of DR-DQ haplotypes were handled as single units for association and clustering because linkage in the cohort was strong. On average, over 200,000 unique TCR beta nucleotide sequences were sequenced per donor among some 430 genotyped donors of the cohort, with about 19% of those sequences being non-productive. The research as a whole found: Several of the top co-occurrence clusters appeared to be linked to parvovirus B19, influenza, CMV and Epstein-Barr virus, according to a later analysis. The authors suggested that the approach could potentially be extended to other disease states and immunological phenotypes. The earlier analysis of around 600 of the donors excluded roughly 16 rarely observed V segments, including chromosome 9 orphons, because counts were too low. Some IMGT-functional V segments, including TRBV6-2 and TRBV6-3, could not be told apart with the 87-base-pair reads, so those segments were excluded. In the study, around 150 TCR beta chains were listed as associated with cytomegalovirus. Strong co-occurrence of HLA alleles, especially DR and DQ, made assigning TCR associations to individual alleles difficult. An earlier analysis of approximately 600 of the donors showed that most TCR beta V segments appeared in productive rearrangements either about 87% or about 30% of the time, which broadly matched IMGT annotations. The cohort was sequenced for TCR beta chains only, and without alpha or paired-chain data the features that could be detected were limited. Presence/absence analyses assumed roughly uniform sequencing depth across donors, an assumption that may not hold. Most TCR sequences were observed very rarely across donors, whereas some public TCRs were present in many individuals. A cluster of highly shared sequence variants was judged likely to represent a technical artifact of the sequencing pipeline. Correlated functional status among segregating V segments might be attributable to linkage disequilibrium, but an unknown experimental factor could not be ruled out. Because HLA typing was unavailable for some donors at each locus, only the typed subset was used in association tests. A few of the identified cytomegalovirus-associated TCR beta chains were confirmed in vitro to be specific for cytomegalovirus antigens. In a later analysis, most CMV-associated TCR beta chains were found to appear HLA-restricted, with HLA associations seemingly driven largely by CMV exposure. A further reported finding was that TCR beta sequences accurately predicted the HLA-A and HLA-B alleles for most subjects in the first cohort. According to a later analysis, TCR association rates differed among HLA loci, with DRB1 alleles showing the most associated TCRs and HLA-C alleles showing the fewest. Cytomegalovirus status was reported to be diagnosed by the classifier with high specificity and sensitivity in both the original and validation cohorts. In a later analysis, some 17,000 TCR beta sequences were associated with specific HLA alleles at a false discovery rate of 0.05. A later genetic analysis reported fewer N-insertions in productive TCRs among donors in an Asian-associated ancestry cluster than the roughly 650-donor mean. An association between a missense DCLRE1C variant and V-gene and J-gene trimming of TCR beta chains was found in a later genetic analysis and replicated in an independent cohort. In a later analysis, HLA-associated TCR beta chains were found to be more clonally expanded and to have lower generation probabilities than equally common non-associated chains. CMV serostatus was the only immune exposure information available for the cohort.

To note about this clone: This clone's antigen is unknown. No base-level quality is on record; no much larger clone is a single base apart.

The protocol used for the library was the immunoSEQ multiplex PCR assay. The multiplex PCR relied on a mix of 60 forward primers for TCR Vbeta segments and 13 reverse primers for TCR Jbeta segments. The CDR3 region of rearranged TCR beta genes was amplified from genomic DNA with a multiplex PCR assay. On the Illumina HiSeq System, the amplified TCR beta libraries were sequenced as 87-base-pair reads. The paper's processing steps were these. In a later analysis, 70 million to 95 million unique TCR beta chains were counted across the roughly 670 repertoires, and some 10 million of these chains were shared by at least two donors. Raw reads were error-corrected and collapsed into unique sequences by a nearest-neighbor algorithm in which closely related sequences were merged to remove PCR and sequencing errors. Alignment of CDR3 sequences to IMGT reference sequences was used to assign V, D and J gene segments. For a sequence to be retained, at least a six-nucleotide match to both a V gene segment and a J gene segment was required. A rearrangement counted as productive if the CDR3 had no stop codons and remained in frame with V and J, and every other rearrangement counted as non-productive. CDR3 was defined by IMGT convention, running from the second conserved V-encoded cysteine to the conserved J-encoded phenylalanine. Sequences without an unambiguous match to a single V gene segment were excluded from the earlier analysis of about 600 of the donors. In an earlier analysis of 500 to 750 of the donors, V segments were called functional above 56.7% productive rearrangements and were called segregating when the between-donor standard deviation exceeded 5%. A statistical classification framework was developed to diagnose cytomegalovirus status using the catalog of TCR beta chain sequences. In a later analysis, TCR nucleotide sequences were compared against IMGT/GENE-DB human TR gene sequences so that V and J genes could be assigned. The TCRdist pipeline was used in a later analysis to assign CDR3 sequences and most-parsimonious VDJ recombination scenarios. In a later analysis, every TCR beta chain was defined by the combination of its CDR3 amino acid sequence and its V-gene family, and reads without a unique V-gene family were dropped. As a way to deal with suspected cross-contamination and a sequencing artifact, a later analysis dropped 450 to 600 nucleotide sequences that were highly shared and had low generation probability. In a later analysis, a clonal expansion index for each public chain was calculated from normalized within-repertoire ranks of inferred template counts. A later analysis computed generation probabilities with a VDJ recombination model fitted to out-of-frame rearrangements, and checked the results against IGoR. Hypergeometric tests were used in a later analysis to score TCR-TCR, TCR-HLA and TCR-CMV co-occurrence, with a repertoire-size bias correction applied to the TCR pairs. False discovery rates were estimated in a later analysis by permuting HLA or CMV assignments 20 times. In a later analysis, co-occurring TCRs were grouped using DBSCAN, and TCRdist sequence similarity was added for clustering within HLA-allele-positive subsets. Repertoires with fewer than 30,000 or more than 120,000 public chains, plus five repertoires with anomalous nucleotide sharing, were excluded from co-occurrence clustering. TCRdb took this table from immuneACCESS and kept in-frame rearrangements with V and J called. Such tables lack part of the clones; where checked against another copy, unresolved V genes explain under half of the gap, and the rest is unexplained. V, J and clone size reflect that table, while D and trimming were determined from the DNA. For this sample there are approximately 130,000 clones; about 81% appear just once. Jointly, the top ten make up under 3% of the sample.

The cohort comprised fewer than 750 healthy bone marrow donors. Cohort members were all nominally healthy when sampled, although unrecorded immune exposures were likely present. The donor was CMV seropositive and belonged to the group of more than 250 seropositive cohort members. A peripheral blood sample was collected from each donor, and TCR beta sequencing was performed on peripheral blood mononuclear cells. Genomic DNA was extracted from the blood cell samples with the Qiagen DNeasy Blood Extraction Kit. Spanning cysteine to phenylalanine, the CDR3 consists of 14 amino acids. Solely the CDR3 DNA is kept, with 42 bases framed from the first base. V is clipped by 4 bases and J by 4 bases, and the sequence between their germline boundaries is 16 bases long. The germline V gene (reference sequence) provides CDR1 GTSNPN and CDR2 SVGIG.

The chain is encoded by TRBV30 joined to TRBJ1-1; no confident D gene assignment can be made. The specimen was PBMCs. This receptor was obtained from a woman in her thirties or forties in good health and CMV-seropositive. DNA sequence: TGTGCCTGGAACTACTTGTACGGGATCACTGAAGCTTTCTTT. Its translation is CAWNYLYGITEAFF.